Each of the 30 T cell receptor beta chains below was sequenced from the same sample in a study of blood T cell repertoires in COVID-19 (TCRdb year 2020). Receptor libraries were prepared by the immunoSEQ multiplex PCR assay. Here the immuneACCESS table is served through TCRdb, limited to in-frame sequences with V and J called. Missing clones are a known gap in these copies; in checked studies unresolved V genes cover under half, and the rest lacks a known reason. The sample table lists about 430,000 clones, approximately 90% of them with a count of one. The leading ten clones occupy approximately 1.5% of the sample. Material: PBMCs or T cells enriched from blood (not recorded which). The origin of the receptors is a woman younger than 35 who had been exposed to COVID-19.

The chain combines TRBV28 with TRBJ1-1; D not resolved. The CDR3 has 15 residues. CDR1 is MDHEN and CDR2 is SYDVKM in the germline V gene. The V gene lost 5 bases and the J gene lost 2 bases, with 15 bases spanning the gap. CDR3 DNA: TGTGCCAGCAGTACCGCGTACACAGCAAACACTGAAGCTTTCTTT. It is translated as CASSTAYTANTEAFF.

The genes are TRBV10-2 and TRBJ1-4; D unresolved. The germline V gene has CDR1 WSHSY and CDR2 SAAADI. V lost 4 bases and J lost 4, with 7 bases in between. The CDR3 contains 13 residues. The CDR3 DNA reads TGCGCCAGCAGTGGCGGAAGTAATGAAAAACTGTTTTTT. It yields the protein CASSGGSNEKLFF.

V is TRBV4-3 and J is TRBJ1-5; possible D gene TRBD1, 5 bases. Trimming left V 0 bases short and J 0 bases short, with 15 bases between. CDR3 size: 18 residues. Germline CDR1 is LGHNA and CDR2 is YSLEER. CDR3 residues: CASSQDLWQGYSNQPQHF. In DNA form, the CDR3 reads TGCGCCAGCAGCCAAGATCTTTGGCAGGGTTATAGCAATCAGCCCCAGCATTTT.

CDR3 bases: TGTGCCAGCAGCTTTAACCGGGACACAGATACGCAGTATTTT. This translates into CASSFNRDTDTQYF. The rearrangement uses TRBV7-9 and TRBJ2-3; D is possibly TRBD2 (5 bases). CDR1 and CDR2 from the germline V gene are SEHNR and FQNEAQ (reference sequence). V gave up 3 bases and J gave up 2 bases, with 9 bases separating them. The CDR3 length is 14 residues.

V is TRBV18 and J is TRBJ1-4, with D possibly matching TRBD1 (6 bases). This CDR3 spans 13 amino acids. Germline CDR1 KGHSH, CDR2 LQKENI. V lost 8 bases and J 8 bases, leaving 15 bases between the germline ends. CDR3 nucleotide sequence: TGTGCCAGCACTACAGGGATGCGCGAAAAACTGTTTTTT. It encodes CASTTGMREKLFF.

The chain combines TRBV27 with TRBJ1-4, with TRBD1 matching over 7 bases. In germline, CDR1 is MNHEY, CDR2 SMNVEV (reference sequence). The CDR3 is 15 residues long. The V gene end was trimmed by 2 bases and the J gene end by 6 bases; junction bases not matched to a gene: 6. CDR3 DNA: TGTGCCAGCAGTTTAGTCGGGACAGTAGATGAAAAACTGTTTTTT. Translated, it gives CASSLVGTVDEKLFF.

The chain uses TRBV7-2 and TRBJ2-5; 8 bases map to TRBD2. This CDR3 comprises 18 residues. In germline, CDR1 is SGHTA, CDR2 FQGNSA. V gave up 1 base and J gave up 1 base; unmatched junction bases: 11. The CDR3 DNA sequence: TGTGCCAGCAGCTTAGTCTTGGCTAGCGGGCGATTCCAAGAGACCCAGTACTTC. Protein: CASSLVLASGRFQETQYF. Full variable domain (outside the CDR3, taken from reference TRBV7-2 and TRBJ2-5): GAGVSQSPSNKVTEKGKDVELRCDPISGHTALYWYRQSLGQGLEFLIYFQGNSAPDKSGLPSDRFSAERTGGSVSTLTIQRTQQEDSAVYLCASSLVLASGRFQETQYFGPGTRLLVL.

The chain links TRBV19 to TRBJ2-7; possibly TRBD1 for D (5 bases). The CDR3 consists of 17 residues. The V gene lost 2 bases and the J gene lost 3 bases, with 20 bases spanning the gap. Germline V gives CDR1 LNHDA, CDR2 SQIVND (reference sequence). CDR3 in amino acids: CASSIWAVTGADYEQYF. As DNA, the CDR3 is TGTGCCAGTAGTATATGGGCCGTTACAGGTGCAGACTACGAGCAGTACTTC.

The table lists this clone with a count of one. V usage is TRBV7-2 and J usage is TRBJ1-2; 9 bases align to TRBD1. The CDR3 length is 16 residues. Germline CDR1 is SGHTA and CDR2 is FQGNSA. With V trimmed by 4 bases and J by 5 bases, 11 bases remained unmatched. CDR3 residues: CASSSPRDRVGYGYTF. CDR3 coding DNA: TGTGCCAGCAGCTCCCCCCGGGACAGGGTAGGATATGGCTACACCTTC.

This rearrangement joins TRBV7-6 to TRBJ1-1; D may be TRBD1 (6 bases). The V gene's germline CDR1 is SGHVS and CDR2 FNYEAQ. The CDR3 contains 13 residues. V lost 3 bases and J 11 bases, leaving 16 bases between the germline ends. DNA of the CDR3: TGTGCCAGCAGCTTTGGCGGGGGCAAAAAGGCTTTCTTT. It is translated as CASSFGGGKKAFF.

This clone was detected only a few times. V is TRBV12-3 or TRBV12-4 and J is TRBJ2-7, with 7 bases aligning to TRBD2. V dropped 6 bases and J dropped 3; count of bases not matched to a gene: 2. The CDR3 is 12 amino acids. The CDR3 loop is CASSGLDYEQYF. In DNA, the CDR3 is TGTGCCAGCAGCGGACTAGACTACGAGCAGTACTTC.

The chain recombines TRBV4-3 with TRBJ2-7, with TRBD2 matching over 8 bases. This CDR3 contains 17 residues. Losses at the gene ends were 0 bases for V and 2 bases for J; bases not matched to a gene: 9. Per germline, CDR1 LGHNA and CDR2 YSLEER. CDR3 DNA: TGCGCCAGCAGCCAAGATGGCTTTAGCGGGGCGGCCTACGAGCAGTACTTC. It yields the protein CASSQDGFSGAAYEQYF.

This clone was recorded once. The chain combines TRBV4-2 with TRBJ2-5, with 11 bases that match TRBD1. The CDR3 spans 16 residues. From germline, CDR1 is LGHNA and CDR2 YNFKEQ. After removal of 4 bases from V and 3 bases from J, the junction contained 7 bases not matched to a gene. The CDR3 region is CASSPPPGQGEETQYF. The CDR3, as DNA: TGTGCCAGCAGCCCACCGCCGGGACAGGGGGAAGAGACCCAGTACTTC.

The chain combines TRBV18 with TRBJ1-6; a weak D match, TRBD1 (6 bases). CDR3 length: 13 residues. Germline lookup yields CDR1 KGHSH and CDR2 LQKENI. Deletions cut 2 bases from V and 7 bases from J, with 6 bases between. CDR3 residues: CASSPGGNSPLHF. Here the CDR3 DNA reads TGTGCCAGCTCACCAGGGGGCAATTCACCCCTCCACTTT.

Here the CDR3 DNA reads TGTGCCAGCTCACCACCGGGCAGGTCTAGCACAGATACGCAGTATTTT. Translating gives CASSPPGRSSTDTQYF. This rearrangement joins TRBV18 to TRBJ2-3, with D unclear. Per germline, CDR1 KGHSH and CDR2 LQKENI. The CDR3 extends over 16 amino acids. The V end was cut by 0 bases, the J end by 0 bases, with 10 bases between. The complete variable domain, with remaining parts taken from reference TRBV18 and TRBJ2-3, reads NAGVMQNPRHLVRRRGQEARLRCSPMKGHSHVYWYRQLPEEGLKFMVYLQKENIIDESGMPKERFSAEFPKEGPSILRIQQVVRGDSAAYFCASSPPGRSSTDTQYFGPGTRLTVL.

V gene TRBV14 combines with J gene TRBJ2-2, with TRBD2 matching 7 bases. V dropped 1 base and J dropped 4; count of bases not matched to a gene: 6. The CDR3 contains 16 residues. The germline CDR1 and CDR2 sequences are SGHDN and FVKESK. CDR3 sequence reads: CASSQGGLDRTGELFF. The CDR3 nucleotides read TGTGCCAGCAGCCAAGGTGGACTAGATCGCACCGGGGAGCTGTTTTTT.

This rearrangement joins TRBV7-2 to TRBJ1-4; D uncertain. The CDR3 has 17 amino acids. V was trimmed by 3 bases and J by 0 bases, leaving 14 bases between them. Germline CDR1 SGHTA, CDR2 FQGNSA. CDR3: CASSFFGRLATNEKLFF. In DNA form, the CDR3 reads TGTGCCAGCAGCTTCTTTGGCAGGCTTGCAACTAATGAAAAACTGTTTTTT.

The rearrangement uses TRBV12-3 or TRBV12-4 and TRBJ2-7; D gene unclear. CDR3 size: 12 residues. V was clipped by 6 bases and J by 3 bases, with 9 bases between them. The CDR3 here is CASSELYYEQYF. The CDR3 DNA sequence: TGTGCCAGCAGCGAGTTATACTACGAGCAGTACTTC.

This chain joins TRBV4-1 and TRBJ2-1; 9 nucleotides match TRBD2. CDR1 is MGHRA, CDR2 YSYEKL, per germline. The junction had 8 bases not matched to a gene; V was cut back by 0 bases and J by 8 bases. CDR3 size: 16 residues. This CDR3 is CASSQDGLAGSYEQFF. The CDR3 DNA sequence: TGCGCCAGCAGCCAAGATGGGCTAGCGGGAAGCTATGAGCAGTTCTTC.

The chain employs TRBV5-1 and TRBJ2-3; 8 bases match TRBD2. V lost 4 bases, J lost 4 bases, and 8 bases stayed unmatched. Germline loops: CDR1 SGHRS, CDR2 YFSETQ. The CDR3 sequence is 15 residues long. CDR3 coding DNA: TGCGCCAGCAGCGTTAGTAGCGGGGCCGCAGATACGCAGTATTTT. It specifies CASSVSSGAADTQYF.

The chain uses TRBV29-1 and TRBJ1-2, with D unclear. CDR1 SQVTM and CDR2 ANQGSEA come from the germline V gene. V was shortened by 4 bases and J by 8 bases, with 14 bases between the two germline ends. This CDR3 has 12 amino acids. The CDR3 loop is CSVVTGSEGYTF. Written as DNA, the CDR3 is TGCAGCGTTGTAACGGGTTCGGAGGGCTACACCTTC. Full variable domain (rest looked up from reference TRBV29-1 and TRBJ1-2): SAVISQKPSRDICQRGTSLTIQCQVDSQVTMMFWYRQQPGQSLTLIATANQGSEATYESGFVIDKFPISRPNLTFSTLTVSNMSPEDSSIYLCSVVTGSEGYTFGSGTRLTVV.

This clone was detected once. V is TRBV28 and J is TRBJ2-7, with TRBD1 as a possible D gene (6 bases). V lost 6 bases and J 2 bases, leaving 14 bases between the germline ends. Germline V CDR1 and CDR2: MDHEN, SYDVKM. The CDR3 covers 14 residues. The CDR3 spells CASSRQVPTYEQYF. Written as DNA, the CDR3 is TGTGCCAGCAGCCGACAGGTCCCAACCTACGAGCAGTACTTC.

V is TRBV2 and J is TRBJ1-6; 9 positions match TRBD1. Trimming removed 0 bases from V and 7 bases from J; junction bases left unmatched: 7. This CDR3 comprises 17 residues. Germline lookup yields CDR1 SNHLY and CDR2 FYNNEI. CDR3 DNA: TGTGCCAGCAGTGAAGCGCTGAGACAGGGGGAGAATTCACCCCTCCACTTT. This translates into CASSEALRQGENSPLHF. The full variable domain, completed using reference TRBV2 and TRBJ1-6, is EPEVTQTPSHQVTQMGQEVILRCVPISNHLYFYWYRQILGQKVEFLVSFYNNEISEKSEIFDDQFSVERPDGSNFTLKIRSTKLEDSAMYFCASSEALRQGENSPLHFGNGTRLTVT.

J is TRBJ1-3 and V is TRBV28; D is perhaps TRBD1 (5 bases). The V gene's germline CDR1 is MDHEN and CDR2 SYDVKM. V was pared by 5 bases and J by 0 bases, with 11 bases between. This CDR3 has 15 residues. The CDR3 protein is CASSTGTDSGNTIYF. The CDR3 nucleotides are TGTGCCAGCAGTACAGGAACAGACTCTGGAAACACCATATATTTT.

V gene TRBV5-1 combines with J gene TRBJ2-5; D perhaps matches TRBD1 (6 bases). Per the germline V gene, CDR1 is SGHRS and CDR2 is YFSETQ. The CDR3 runs to 13 residues. V dropped 7 bases and J dropped 4 bases, with 14 bases sitting between them. CDR3 DNA: TGCGCCAGCGGCAAACAGGGAACAGAGACCCAGTACTTC. Its protein is CASGKQGTETQYF.

V gene TRBV10-1 combines with J gene TRBJ2-1, with 14 bases identical to TRBD2. Trimming took 3 bases from V and 10 from J; bases not matched to a gene: 2. This CDR3 has 14 amino acids. CDR1 is WNHNN, CDR2 SYGVQD, per germline (reference sequence). CDR3: CASSDRLAGGEQFF. CDR3 DNA: TGCGCCAGCAGTGATCGACTAGCGGGAGGGGAGCAGTTCTTC.

This clone was observed once. This chain uses TRBV7-2 with TRBJ1-4, with D uncertain. Germline V gene data show CDR1 as SGHTA and CDR2 as FQGNSA. The CDR3 runs to 13 residues. V lost 7 bases and J lost 3, with 9 bases in between. Here the CDR3 DNA reads TGTGCCAGCACCACTAGCCCTAATGAAAAACTGTTTTTT. Protein: CASTTSPNEKLFF.

This clone has only a few counts. In the same sample, other DNA sequences code for this CDR3. The chain uses TRBV29-1 and TRBJ2-3; D gene unclear. This CDR3 spans 12 amino acids. Deletions cut 4 bases from V and 1 base from J, with 6 bases between. CDR1 and CDR2 from the germline V gene are SQVTM and ANQGSEA. CDR3 DNA: TGCAGCGTTGTATCGGGCACAGATACGCAGTATTTT. As protein: CSVVSGTDTQYF.

This chain uses TRBV14 with TRBJ2-1; 10 nucleotides line up with TRBD2. The CDR3 loop spans 20 amino acids. CDR1 is SGHDN, CDR2 FVKESK, per germline. V lost 0 bases, J lost 1 base, and 12 bases stayed unmatched. The CDR3 protein is CASSQELAGLRRVSYNEQFF. In nucleotides, the CDR3 is TGTGCCAGCAGCCAAGAACTAGCGGGGTTACGGAGGGTATCCTACAATGAGCAGTTCTTC.

The genes are TRBV15 and TRBJ2-6; D gene uncertain. Trimming took 1 base from V and 0 from J, leaving 7 bases between them. CDR3 size: 16 residues. Germline CDR1 and CDR2: LNHNV and YYDKDF (reference sequence). CDR3 residues: CATSRVLVSGANVLTF. CDR3 DNA: TGTGCCACCAGCAGAGTTCTAGTCTCTGGGGCCAACGTCCTGACTTTC. Looking up the rest from reference TRBV15 and TRBJ2-6 gives the full variable domain: DAMVIQNPRYQVTQFGKPVTLSCSQTLNHNVMYWYQQKSSQAPKLLFHYYDKDFNNEADTPDNFQSRRPNTSFCFLDIRSPGLGDTAMYLCATSRVLVSGANVLTFGAGSRLTVL.